This is a list of T cell receptor beta chains from one sample in a study of radiation and T cells in renal cell carcinoma. TCRdb's copy holds only in-frame clones and misses some; the assay was immunoSEQ multiplex PCR. The top ten clones hold roughly 6% of a sample with more than 75,000 clones, about four fifths of them seen once. The sample was blood, taken from a patient whose treatment included radiotherapy and nephrectomy. These receptors all come from a man in his sixties with renal cell carcinoma. The CDR3 runs from the conserved cysteine through the conserved F or W. The D gene is left open where the match is weak. Some rows mark clone size as missing; the rest say once, few, many or name a class of expanded clone.

clone size | J gene | D gene | V gene | CDR3 DNA | CDR3 protein
- | TRBJ1-2 | TRBD1 | TRBV5-6 | TGTGCCAGCAGCTTGATAGGACAGGGGAACTATGGCTACACCTTC | CASSLIGQGNYGYTF
few | TRBJ1-1 | - | TRBV29-1 | TGCAGCGTTGAATCCCAGGGGACTGAAGCTTTCTTT | CSVESQGTEAFF
- | TRBJ2-3 | - | TRBV27 | TGTGCCAGCAGCCGTGGGGTGAGCACAGATACGCAGTATTTT | CASSRGVSTDTQYF
- | TRBJ1-1 | - | TRBV7-9 | TGTGCCAGCAGCTTACCACCTGGACCGAGGAACACTGAAGCTTTCTTT | CASSLPPGPRNTEAFF
- | TRBJ2-2 | - | TRBV2 | TGTGCCAGCGGTCGGGAGAACACCGGGGAGCTGTTTTTT | CASGRENTGELFF
- | TRBJ2-2 | TRBD1 | TRBV19 | TGTGCCAGTAGTATAGATTGGCAGGGGGCGGACACCGGGGAGCTGTTTTTT | CASSIDWQGADTGELFF
- | TRBJ2-4 | - | TRBV7-9 | TGTGCCAGCAGCTTGGGTACCTTAGCCAAAAACATTCAGTACTTC | CASSLGTLAKNIQYF
- | TRBJ2-3 | TRBD2 | TRBV4-1 | TGCGCCAGCAGCCCCGGCGACCGCTTTCTAGCGGGGAGCACAGATACGCAGTATTTT | CASSPGDRFLAGSTDTQYF
- | TRBJ2-7 | TRBD2 | TRBV5-1 | TGCGCCAGCAGCTTGGCCGTAGCGGGAGGGCCGGTCGAGCAGTACTTC | CASSLAVAGGPVEQYF
- | TRBJ1-1 | TRBD1 | TRBV25-1 | TGTGCCAGCAGTAGATACAGGGGCGAAGCTTTCTTT | CASSRYRGEAFF
once | TRBJ2-7 | TRBD2 | TRBV2 | TGTGCCAGCAGTGATGGAGTCAGGGAGGGGACCTACGAGCAGTACTTC | CASSDGVREGTYEQYF
- | TRBJ2-7 | - | TRBV21-1 | TGTGCCAGCAGCAAGGGAAGACTCTACGAGCAGTACTTC | CASSKGRLYEQYF
few | TRBJ1-4 | - | TRBV2 | TGTGCCAGCAGTCCGGGCTTCCTGGGAGAAAAACTGTTTTTT | CASSPGFLGEKLFF
- | TRBJ2-7 | - | TRBV4-2 | TGTGCCAGCAGCCAAGATCCGGCGGAGGCCTACGTCTCCGAGCAGTACTTC | CASSQDPAEAYVSEQYF
- | TRBJ2-2 | TRBD2 | TRBV19 | TGTGCCAGTAGTATTTATACTAGCGGGGCGAACACCGGGGAGCTGTTTTTT | CASSIYTSGANTGELFF
- | TRBJ2-5 | TRBD2 | TRBV25-1 | TGTGCCAGCAGTTTATTGACTAGCCTCCAAGAGACCCAGTACTTC | CASSLLTSLQETQYF
- | TRBJ2-3 | TRBD2 | TRBV14 | TGTGCCAGCAGCCAAGCGACTAGCGGGAGCCCCTTCGGGACAGATACGCAGTATTTT | CASSQATSGSPFGTDTQYF
- | TRBJ1-2 | - | TRBV29-1 | TGCAGCGTGGACAAGGACGAGCTGGGGGGCTACACCTTC | CSVDKDELGGYTF
once | TRBJ2-7 | - | TRBV20-1 | TGCAGTGCTAAGGGGAACTACGAGCAGTACTTC | CSAKGNYEQYF
- | TRBJ2-7 | - | TRBV9 | TGTGCCAGCAGCCTAAGTGGAAGATCCTACGAGCAGTACTTC | CASSLSGRSYEQYF
few | TRBJ2-7 | - | TRBV28 | TGTGCCAGCAGTTTATTGGGACGACACTACGAGCAGTACTTC | CASSLLGRHYEQYF
once | TRBJ2-3 | TRBD2 | TRBV11-3 | TGTGCCAGCAGTAGCGGGAAAAGCACAGATACGCAGTATTTT | CASSSGKSTDTQYF
- | TRBJ2-5 | - | TRBV27 | TGTGCCAGCAGTACCCAGGGTAACCGCCACACGCAAGAAGAGACCCAGTACTTC | CASSTQGNRHTQEETQYF
- | TRBJ2-3 | - | TRBV18 | TGTGCCAGCTCACCACAGGAGGATACGCAGTATTTT | CASSPQEDTQYF
- | TRBJ2-3 | - | TRBV11-3 | TGTGCCAGCAGCTTAGGAAGGGGCACAGATACGCAGTATTTT | CASSLGRGTDTQYF